Listed here is a single T cell receptor (beta chain). No antigen is known for it. This entry is derived from a study of T cells in narcolepsy. Only in-frame clones appear in the TCRdb table, and some are missing; sequencing was by immunoSEQ multiplex PCR. The table lists tens of thousands of clones, 75% to 85% of them singletons, with 6.6% in the top ten. V was shortened by 5 bases and J by 3 bases, with 11 bases between the two germline ends. This CDR3 has 13 residues. CDR1 SGHVS and CDR2 FQNEAQ come from the germline V gene. General observations from the study: Autoreactive clone sequences were missing from some blood memory CD4+ repertoires.

The receptor was isolated from a human donor in good health. The chain joins TRBV7-8 to TRBJ2-7; tentative D call: TRBD2 (6 bases). The sequencing sample was made of memory (CD45RA-) CD4+ T cells from blood. The CDR3 DNA reads as TGTGCCAGCAGCGCTGGGACTGTCTACGAGCAGTACTTC. It specifies CASSAGTVYEQYF.